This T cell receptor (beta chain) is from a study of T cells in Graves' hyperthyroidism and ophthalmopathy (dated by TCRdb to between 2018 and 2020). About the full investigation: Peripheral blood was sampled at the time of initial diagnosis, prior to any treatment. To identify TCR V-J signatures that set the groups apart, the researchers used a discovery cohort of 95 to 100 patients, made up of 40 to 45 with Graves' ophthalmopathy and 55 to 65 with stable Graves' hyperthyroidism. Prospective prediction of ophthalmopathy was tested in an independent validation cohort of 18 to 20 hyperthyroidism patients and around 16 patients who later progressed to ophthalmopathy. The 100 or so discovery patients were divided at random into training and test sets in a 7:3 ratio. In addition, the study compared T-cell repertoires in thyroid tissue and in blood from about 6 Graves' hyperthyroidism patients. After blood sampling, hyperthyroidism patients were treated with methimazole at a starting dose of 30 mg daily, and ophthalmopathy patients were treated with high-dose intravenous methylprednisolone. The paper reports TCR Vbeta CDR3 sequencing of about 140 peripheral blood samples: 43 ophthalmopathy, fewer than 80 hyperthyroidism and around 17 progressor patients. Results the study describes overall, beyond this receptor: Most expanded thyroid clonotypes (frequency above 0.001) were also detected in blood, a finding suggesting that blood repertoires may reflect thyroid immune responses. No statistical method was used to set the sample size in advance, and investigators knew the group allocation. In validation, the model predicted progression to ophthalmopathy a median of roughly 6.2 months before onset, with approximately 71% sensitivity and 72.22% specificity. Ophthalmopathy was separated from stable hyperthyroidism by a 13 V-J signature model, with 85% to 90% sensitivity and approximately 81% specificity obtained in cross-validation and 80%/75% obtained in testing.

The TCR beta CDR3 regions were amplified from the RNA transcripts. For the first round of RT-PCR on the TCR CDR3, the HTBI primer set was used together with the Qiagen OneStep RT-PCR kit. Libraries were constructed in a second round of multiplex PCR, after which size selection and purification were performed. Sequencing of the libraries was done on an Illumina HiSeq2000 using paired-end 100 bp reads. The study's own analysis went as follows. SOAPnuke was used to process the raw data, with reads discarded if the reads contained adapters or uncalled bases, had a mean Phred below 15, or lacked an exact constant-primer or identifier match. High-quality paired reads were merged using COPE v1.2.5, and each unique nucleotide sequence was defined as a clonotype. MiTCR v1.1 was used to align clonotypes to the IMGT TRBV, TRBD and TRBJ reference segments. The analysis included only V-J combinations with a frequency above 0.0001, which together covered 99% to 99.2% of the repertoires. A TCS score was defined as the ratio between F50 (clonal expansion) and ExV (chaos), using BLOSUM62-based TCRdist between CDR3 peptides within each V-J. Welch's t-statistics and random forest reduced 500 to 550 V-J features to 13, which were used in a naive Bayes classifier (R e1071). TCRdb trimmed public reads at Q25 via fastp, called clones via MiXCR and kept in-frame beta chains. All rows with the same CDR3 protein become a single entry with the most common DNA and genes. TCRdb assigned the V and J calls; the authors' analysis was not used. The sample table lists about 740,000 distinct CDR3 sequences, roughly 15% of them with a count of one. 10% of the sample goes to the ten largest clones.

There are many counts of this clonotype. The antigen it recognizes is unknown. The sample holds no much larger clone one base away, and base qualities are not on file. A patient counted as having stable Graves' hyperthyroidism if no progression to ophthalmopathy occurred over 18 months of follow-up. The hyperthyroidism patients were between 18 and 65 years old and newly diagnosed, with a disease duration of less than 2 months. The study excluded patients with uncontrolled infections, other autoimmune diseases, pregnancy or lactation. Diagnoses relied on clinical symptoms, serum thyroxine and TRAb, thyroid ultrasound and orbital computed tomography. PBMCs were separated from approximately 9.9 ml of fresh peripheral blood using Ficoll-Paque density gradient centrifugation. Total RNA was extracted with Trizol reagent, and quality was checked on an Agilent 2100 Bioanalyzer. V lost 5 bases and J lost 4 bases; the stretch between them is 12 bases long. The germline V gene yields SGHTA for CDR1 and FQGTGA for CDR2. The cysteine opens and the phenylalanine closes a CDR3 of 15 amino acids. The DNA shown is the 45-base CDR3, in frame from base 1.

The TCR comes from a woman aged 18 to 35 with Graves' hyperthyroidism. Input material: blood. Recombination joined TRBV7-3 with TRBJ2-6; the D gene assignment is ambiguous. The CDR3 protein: CASSPLMTGANVLTF. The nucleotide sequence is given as TGTGCCAGCAGCCCACTTATGACGGGGGCCAACGTCCTGACTTTC. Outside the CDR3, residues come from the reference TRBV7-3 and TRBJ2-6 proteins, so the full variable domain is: GAGVSQTPSNKVTEKGKYVELRCDPISGHTALYWYRQSLGQGPEFLIYFQGTGAADDSGLPNDRFFAVRPEGSVSTLKIQRTERGDSAVYLCASSPLMTGANVLTFGAGSRLTVL.